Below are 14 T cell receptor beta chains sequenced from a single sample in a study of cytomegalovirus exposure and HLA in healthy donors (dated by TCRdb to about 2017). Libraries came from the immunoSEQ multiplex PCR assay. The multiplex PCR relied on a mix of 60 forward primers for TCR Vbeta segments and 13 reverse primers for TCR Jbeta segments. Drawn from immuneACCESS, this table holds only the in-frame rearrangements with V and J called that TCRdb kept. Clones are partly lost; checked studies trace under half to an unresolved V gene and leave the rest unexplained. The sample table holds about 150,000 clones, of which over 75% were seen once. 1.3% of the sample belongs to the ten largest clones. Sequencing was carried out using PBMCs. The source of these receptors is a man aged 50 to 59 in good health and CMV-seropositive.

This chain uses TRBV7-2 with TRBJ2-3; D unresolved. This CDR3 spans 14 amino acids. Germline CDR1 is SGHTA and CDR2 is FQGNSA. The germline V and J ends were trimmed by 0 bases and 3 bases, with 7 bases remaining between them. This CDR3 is CASSLAQFTDTQYF. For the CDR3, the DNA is TGTGCCAGCAGCTTAGCTCAGTTTACAGATACGCAGTATTTT.

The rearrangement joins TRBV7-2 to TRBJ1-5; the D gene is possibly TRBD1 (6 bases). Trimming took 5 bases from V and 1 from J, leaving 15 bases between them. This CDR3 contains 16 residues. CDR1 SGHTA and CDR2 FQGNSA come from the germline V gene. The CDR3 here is CASSPNRDMSNQPQHF. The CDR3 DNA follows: TGTGCCAGCAGCCCCAACAGGGATATGAGCAATCAGCCCCAGCATTTT.

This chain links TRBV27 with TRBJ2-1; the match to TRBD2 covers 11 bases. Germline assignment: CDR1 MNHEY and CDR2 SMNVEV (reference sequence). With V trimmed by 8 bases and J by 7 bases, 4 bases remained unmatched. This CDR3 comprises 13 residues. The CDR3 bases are TGTGCCAGCCGGCTAGCGGGAGGAAATGAGCAGTTCTTC. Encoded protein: CASRLAGGNEQFF.

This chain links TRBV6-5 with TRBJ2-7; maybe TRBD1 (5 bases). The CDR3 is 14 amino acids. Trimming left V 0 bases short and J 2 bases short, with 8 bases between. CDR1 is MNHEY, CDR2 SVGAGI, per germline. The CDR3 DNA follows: TGTGCCAGCAGTTACTCTCAGGGCCCCTACGAGCAGTACTTC. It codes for CASSYSQGPYEQYF.

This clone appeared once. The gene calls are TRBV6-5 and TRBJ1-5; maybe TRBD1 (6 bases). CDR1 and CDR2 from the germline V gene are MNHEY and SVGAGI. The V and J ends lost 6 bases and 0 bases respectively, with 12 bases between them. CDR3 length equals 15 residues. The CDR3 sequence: CASRTTGNSNQPQHF. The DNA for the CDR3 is TGTGCCAGCAGGACTACAGGGAATAGCAATCAGCCCCAGCATTTT.

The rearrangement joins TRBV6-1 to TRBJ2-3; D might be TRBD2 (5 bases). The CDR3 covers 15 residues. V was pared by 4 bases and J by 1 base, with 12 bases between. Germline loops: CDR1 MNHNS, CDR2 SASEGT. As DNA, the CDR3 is TGTGCCAGCAGTGCCTGGGGAGACCGCACAGATACGCAGTATTTT. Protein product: CASSAWGDRTDTQYF.

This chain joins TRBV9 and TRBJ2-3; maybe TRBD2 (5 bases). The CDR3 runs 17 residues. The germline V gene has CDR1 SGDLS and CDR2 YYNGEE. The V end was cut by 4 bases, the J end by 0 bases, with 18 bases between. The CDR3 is CASSPHSGPSSTDTQYF. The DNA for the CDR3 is TGTGCCAGCAGCCCGCACAGCGGCCCCTCAAGCACAGATACGCAGTATTTT.

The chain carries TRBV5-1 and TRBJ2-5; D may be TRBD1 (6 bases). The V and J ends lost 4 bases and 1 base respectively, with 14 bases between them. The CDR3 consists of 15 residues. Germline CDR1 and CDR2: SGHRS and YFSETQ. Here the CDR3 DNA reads TGCGCCAGCAGCGCCATAGGGACAATCCAAGAGACCCAGTACTTC. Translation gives CASSAIGTIQETQYF.

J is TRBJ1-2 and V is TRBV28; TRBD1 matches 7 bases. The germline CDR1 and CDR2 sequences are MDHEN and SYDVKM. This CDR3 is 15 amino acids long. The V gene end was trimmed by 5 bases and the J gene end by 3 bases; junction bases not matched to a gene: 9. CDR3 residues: CASSRPLTGDYGYTF. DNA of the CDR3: TGTGCCAGCAGTCGCCCCCTAACAGGGGACTATGGCTACACCTTC.

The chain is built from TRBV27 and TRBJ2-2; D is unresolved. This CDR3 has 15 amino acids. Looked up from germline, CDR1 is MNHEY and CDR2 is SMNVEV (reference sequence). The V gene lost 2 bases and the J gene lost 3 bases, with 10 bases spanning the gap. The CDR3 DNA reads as TGTGCCAGCAGTTTAAAGTGGAGTCACACCGGGGAGCTGTTTTTT. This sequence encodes CASSLKWSHTGELFF.

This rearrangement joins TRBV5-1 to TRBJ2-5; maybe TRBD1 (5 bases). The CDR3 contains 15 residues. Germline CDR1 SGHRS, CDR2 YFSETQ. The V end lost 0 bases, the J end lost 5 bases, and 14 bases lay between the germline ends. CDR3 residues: CASSLAQAKGETQYF. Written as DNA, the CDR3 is TGCGCCAGCAGCTTGGCGCAGGCCAAGGGGGAGACCCAGTACTTC.

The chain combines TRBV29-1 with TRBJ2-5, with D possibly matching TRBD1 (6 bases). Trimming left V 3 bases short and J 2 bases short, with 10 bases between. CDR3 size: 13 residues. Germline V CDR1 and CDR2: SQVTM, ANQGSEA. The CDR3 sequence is CSVEPQGQETQYF. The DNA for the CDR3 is TGCAGCGTTGAGCCCCAGGGGCAAGAGACCCAGTACTTC. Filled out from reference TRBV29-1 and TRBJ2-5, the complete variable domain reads SAVISQKPSRDICQRGTSLTIQCQVDSQVTMMFWYRQQPGQSLTLIATANQGSEATYESGFVIDKFPISRPNLTFSTLTVSNMSPEDSSIYLCSVEPQGQETQYFGPGTRLLVL.

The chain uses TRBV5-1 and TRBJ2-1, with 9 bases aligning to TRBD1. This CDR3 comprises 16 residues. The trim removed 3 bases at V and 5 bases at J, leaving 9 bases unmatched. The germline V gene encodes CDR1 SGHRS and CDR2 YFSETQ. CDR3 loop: CASSSNPTGGNNEQFF. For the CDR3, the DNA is TGCGCCAGCAGCTCCAACCCGACAGGGGGGAACAATGAGCAGTTCTTC.

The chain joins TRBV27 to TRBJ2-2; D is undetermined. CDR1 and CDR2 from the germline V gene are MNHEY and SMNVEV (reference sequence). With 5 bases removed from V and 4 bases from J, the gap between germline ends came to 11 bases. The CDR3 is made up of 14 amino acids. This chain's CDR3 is CASSTRQVTGELFF. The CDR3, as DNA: TGTGCCAGCAGTACTCGACAAGTCACCGGGGAGCTGTTTTTT.